This TCR beta chain was captured by sequencing in a study of cytomegalovirus exposure and HLA in healthy donors. The CDR3 totals 14 residues. Per the germline V gene, CDR1 is LGHNA and CDR2 is YNFKEQ. Trimming removed 4 bases from V and 0 bases from J, with 9 bases in between. In the PCR, 60 Vbeta and 13 Jbeta primers were used. TCRdb keeps only in-frame clones here, not all; method: immunoSEQ multiplex PCR. The sample shows approximately 40,000 clones, roughly 82% of them seen only once. Sequenced input: PBMCs. The chain is built from TRBV4-2 and TRBJ1-1; D possibly corresponds to TRBD1 (5 bases). The clonotype comes from a woman aged 18-29 years in good health and CMV-seropositive. DNA of the CDR3: TGTGCCAGCAGCCTCGACAGCATGAACACTGAAGCTTTCTTT. Translating gives CASSLDSMNTEAFF.